The 5 T cell receptor beta chains below all came from one sample that was sequenced in a study of radiation and T cells in renal cell carcinoma. This table comes from immunoSEQ multiplex PCR, and its TCRdb copy is limited to in-frame clones, with some not included. Of 150,000 or so clones listed, around 89% were seen once; the top ten hold roughly 4%. The sample's time point: baseline pretreatment blood. The treatment was: 15 Gy SBRT to primary tumor, nephrectomy 4 weeks later. Sample: blood, taken from a patient whose treatment included radiotherapy and nephrectomy. The receptors originated from a woman between 70 and 85 years old with renal cell carcinoma.

Note on this clone: The same CDR3 also results from other DNA sequences found in this sample. The chain recombines TRBV19 with TRBJ1-1; tentative D call: TRBD1 (5 bases). There are 12 residues in the CDR3. Germline loops: CDR1 LNHDA, CDR2 SQIVND (reference sequence). V gave up 7 bases and J gave up 1 base, with 7 bases separating them. The CDR3, as DNA: TGTGCCAGTAATAGGGGGAACACTGAAGCTTTCTTT. Encoded protein: CASNRGNTEAFF.

This chain links TRBV27 with TRBJ2-2; D call uncertain. Germline-derived CDR1 and CDR2 are MNHEY and SMNVEV (reference sequence). The CDR3 is made up of 12 amino acids. V lost 5 bases and J lost 7, with 8 bases in between. DNA for the CDR3: TGTGCCAGCAGTAGGAATGGCGGGGAGCTGTTTTTT. Its translation is CASSRNGGELFF.

The rearrangement joins TRBV6-5 to TRBJ2-4, with D unclear. V was pared by 6 bases and J by 5 bases, with 8 bases between. Germline V gene sequence: CDR1 MNHEY, CDR2 SVGAGI. The CDR3 totals 12 residues. CDR3 residues: CASRGRENIQYF. The CDR3, as DNA: TGTGCCAGCAGGGGTAGGGAAAACATTCAGTACTTC.

The genes are TRBV5-8 and TRBJ1-4; D not resolved. V was trimmed by 0 bases and J by 0 bases, leaving 12 bases between them. The germline gives CDR1 SGHTS, CDR2 YDEGEE. This CDR3 comprises 17 residues. The CDR3 is CASSLGAGIATNEKLFF. The CDR3, as DNA: TGTGCCAGCAGCTTGGGGGCAGGCATTGCAACTAATGAAAAACTGTTTTTT.

The CDR3 sequence: CASSVTGSSYEQYF. The CDR3 nucleotides are TGTGCCAGCAGCGTGACGGGGTCCTCCTACGAGCAGTACTTC. This chain joins TRBV9 and TRBJ2-7, with a tentative D call TRBD2 (5 bases). Trimming cost V 2 bases and J 0 bases, with 9 bases left between them. The CDR3 is 14 residues long. Germline V gene lookup returns CDR1 SGDLS and CDR2 YYNGEE.